The next 16 T cell receptor beta chains were all read from a single sample in a study of blood T cell repertoires in COVID-19. Measured with immunoSEQ multiplex PCR; TCRdb has only the in-frame clones, and not every one. The sample includes 300,000 to 350,000 clones, around 88% of them seen just once. Sequencing was carried out using peripheral blood. All receptors come from a man aged 30 to 39 with active or convalescent COVID-19.

The V and J genes are TRBV5-5 and TRBJ1-3, with a tentative D call TRBD1 (5 bases). This CDR3 comprises 15 residues. Deletions cut 4 bases from V and 2 bases from J, with 13 bases between. The germline gives CDR1 SGHKS, CDR2 YYEKEE (reference sequence). The CDR3, as DNA: TGTGCCAGCAGCCCCCGGCAGGGTGCTGGAAACACCATATATTTT. It is translated as CASSPRQGAGNTIYF.

CDR3 in DNA: TGTGCCAGCACCCCCGGACTAGCGGGCCGGGCGGAGGAGACCCAGTACTTC. Translating gives CASTPGLAGRAEETQYF. The chain joins TRBV11-2 to TRBJ2-5, with TRBD2 matching 11 bases. The CDR3 loop spans 17 amino acids. V lost 7 bases and J lost 5; bases outside the gene matches: 15. CDR1 SGHAT and CDR2 FQNNGV come from the germline V gene.

The J gene is TRBJ1-5, the V gene TRBV28; TRBD1 might be the D (6 bases). Trimming left V 4 bases short and J 9 bases short, with 31 bases between. CDR1 MDHEN and CDR2 SYDVKM come from the germline V gene. This CDR3 has 19 amino acids. The CDR3 region is CASSSNPTPRTDFQAPQHF. CDR3 DNA: TGTGCCAGCAGTTCCAATCCGACCCCCCGGACAGACTTCCAAGCGCCCCAGCATTTT.

This chain uses TRBV3-1 (or the pseudogene TRBV3-2) with TRBJ1-2, with a weak D call TRBD1 (6 bases). The CDR3 loop spans 14 amino acids. CDR1 and CDR2 from the germline V gene are LGHDT and YNNKEL (reference sequence). V gave up 1 base and J gave up 8 bases, with 14 bases separating them. CDR3 residues: CASSQADRKGGYTF. The CDR3 nucleotides are TGTGCCAGCAGCCAAGCAGACAGGAAGGGAGGCTACACCTTC.

The chain recombines TRBV28 with TRBJ1-2, with D tentatively TRBD1 (6 bases). The CDR3 covers 15 residues. Trimming left V 2 bases short and J 3 bases short, with 13 bases between. CDR1 MDHEN and CDR2 SYDVKM come from the germline V gene. The CDR3 spells CASSLRGGADYGYTF. The CDR3 coding sequence is TGTGCCAGCAGTTTAAGGGGGGGCGCGGACTATGGCTACACCTTC.

The chain carries TRBV19 and TRBJ2-1, with D uncertain. The ends were cut back, 6 bases at V and 0 bases at J, with 9 bases in the middle. Per germline, CDR1 LNHDA and CDR2 SQIVND (reference sequence). CDR3 length: 14 amino acids. The CDR3 region is CASRPLSSYNEQFF. The DNA of the CDR3 is TGTGCCAGTAGGCCGCTGAGCTCCTACAATGAGCAGTTCTTC.

V usage is TRBV18 and J usage is TRBJ2-7; 8 bases fit TRBD2. The length of the CDR3 is 15 residues. Germline V gene data show CDR1 as KGHSH and CDR2 as LQKENI. V lost 6 bases to trimming and J lost 2 bases; unmatched junction nucleotides: 9. The CDR3 coding sequence is TGTGCCAGCTCCACGGGGGGGGCAAGGCCCTACGAGCAGTACTTC. Its protein product is CASSTGGARPYEQYF.

V gene TRBV7-2 combines with J gene TRBJ2-3, with D perhaps TRBD2 (5 bases). V gave up 2 bases and J gave up 5 bases, with 8 bases separating them. CDR3 length: 13 residues. Germline lookup yields CDR1 SGHTA and CDR2 FQGNSA. For the CDR3, the DNA is TGTGCCAGCAGCTTAACTAGGAGAGATACGCAGTATTTT. Translated, it gives CASSLTRRDTQYF.

The chain is built from TRBV3-1 (or the pseudogene TRBV3-2) and TRBJ2-5; weak D call: TRBD2 (6 bases). The CDR3 has 15 amino acids. V was clipped by 3 bases and J by 4 bases, with 15 bases between them. Germline CDR1 is LGHDT and CDR2 is YNNKEL (reference sequence). CDR3 sequence: CASSQEGTGRETQYF. The CDR3 DNA sequence: TGTGCCAGCAGCCAGGAGGGGACGGGTAGAGAGACCCAGTACTTC.

This clone was recorded once. This rearrangement joins TRBV27 to TRBJ1-2, with D tentatively TRBD1 (5 bases). The germline V gene has CDR1 MNHEY and CDR2 SMNVEV (reference sequence). The CDR3 consists of 13 residues. V dropped 3 bases and J dropped 3 bases, with 8 bases sitting between them. CDR3 sequence: CASSFARDYGYTF. Here the CDR3 DNA reads TGTGCCAGCAGTTTTGCCAGGGACTATGGCTACACCTTC.

This clone was detected only once. The chain has TRBV4-3 and TRBJ2-1; D perhaps matches TRBD2 (6 bases). V lost 1 base, J lost 14 bases, and 18 bases lay in between. The CDR3 is 14 residues long. Per germline, CDR1 LGHNA and CDR2 YSLEER. CDR3 coding DNA: TGCGCCAGCAGCCAAGCTGGACACCATCCGGGGGAGTTCTTC. Protein product: CASSQAGHHPGEFF.

In its sample, this clone was seen once. This chain uses TRBV5-1 with TRBJ2-1, with 9 bases fitting TRBD1. Germline CDR1 SGHRS, CDR2 YFSETQ. The CDR3 sequence is 22 residues long. J gave up 7 bases and V 3 bases, and 29 bases lay outside the gene matches. The CDR3 spells CASSSALQGAGVLNPHPNEQFF. The CDR3, as DNA: TGCGCCAGCAGCTCGGCTCTACAGGGGGCGGGAGTTCTGAACCCACACCCAAATGAGCAGTTCTTC.

Comments on this clone: Other DNA sequences of this sample code for an identical CDR3. This sequence joins TRBV5-1 and TRBJ1-1, with D uncertain. CDR1 is SGHRS, CDR2 YFSETQ, per germline. CDR3 size: 13 residues. V lost 2 bases to trimming and J lost 0 bases, with 5 bases between them. This CDR3 is CASSLRVNTEAFF. CDR3 nucleotide sequence: TGCGCCAGCAGCTTACGGGTGAACACTGAAGCTTTCTTT.

This chain links TRBV29-1 with TRBJ2-5; 11 positions match TRBD2. Per the germline V gene, CDR1 is SQVTM and CDR2 is ANQGSEA. This CDR3 region has 12 residues. Trimming removed 5 bases from V and 4 bases from J; junction bases left unmatched: 0. The CDR3 protein is CSVTSGGETQYF. The CDR3 DNA follows: TGCAGCGTTACTAGCGGGGGAGAGACCCAGTACTTC.

This chain uses TRBV30 with TRBJ1-2; D is perhaps TRBD1 (5 bases). CDR1 GTSNPN and CDR2 SVGIG come from the germline V gene (reference sequence). CDR3 size: 18 residues. V lost 0 bases, J lost 7 bases, and 27 bases lay in between. The CDR3 coding sequence is TGTGCCTGGAGTGTACAGAGAACGTACCGGGACTCTGGAGTTGGCTACACCTTC. Protein product: CAWSVQRTYRDSGVGYTF.

The gene calls are TRBV15 and TRBJ2-2, with D maybe TRBD1 (6 bases). CDR3 length: 14 amino acids. Deletions cut 0 bases from V and 8 bases from J, with 10 bases between. Germline-derived CDR1 and CDR2 are LNHNV and YYDKDF (reference sequence). The CDR3 sequence is CATSRDTGTGELFF. The CDR3 bases are TGTGCCACCAGCAGAGATACAGGGACGGGGGAGCTGTTTTTT.